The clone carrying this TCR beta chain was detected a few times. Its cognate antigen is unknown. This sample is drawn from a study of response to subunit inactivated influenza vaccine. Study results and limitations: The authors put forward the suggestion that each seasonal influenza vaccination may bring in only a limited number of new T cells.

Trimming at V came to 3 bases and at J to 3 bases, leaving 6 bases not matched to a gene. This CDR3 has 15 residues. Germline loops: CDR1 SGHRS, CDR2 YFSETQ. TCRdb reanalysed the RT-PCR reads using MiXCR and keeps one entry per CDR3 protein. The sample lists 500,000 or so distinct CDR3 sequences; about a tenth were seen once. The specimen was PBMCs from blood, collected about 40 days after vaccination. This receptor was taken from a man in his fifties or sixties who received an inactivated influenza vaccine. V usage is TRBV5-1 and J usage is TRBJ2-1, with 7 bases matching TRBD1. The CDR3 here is CASSSTGENYNEQFF. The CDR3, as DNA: TGCGCCAGCAGCTCTACAGGGGAGAACTACAATGAGCAGTTCTTC.